This T cell receptor (beta chain) was identified during a study of T cells after yellow fever vaccination. This clonotype was seen a handful of times. TCRdb re-analysed the 5' RACE reads in MiXCR, keeping a single row per CDR3 protein. The profile shows about 260,000 distinct CDR3 sequences, about 5.2% of them singletons. V was clipped by 8 bases and J by 1 base, with 13 bases between them. The CDR3 is 14 residues long. The receptor comes from a man younger than 35 who received the YFV17D yellow fever vaccine. The chain recombines TRBV12-3 or TRBV12-4 with TRBJ2-3; D ambiguous. Specimen: CD4+ T cells sorted from PBMCs, collected on the day of the yellow fever booster vaccination. The CDR3 reads CASQKQSGTDTQYF. In DNA, the CDR3 is TGTGCCAGCCAAAAGCAAAGTGGCACAGATACGCAGTATTTT.